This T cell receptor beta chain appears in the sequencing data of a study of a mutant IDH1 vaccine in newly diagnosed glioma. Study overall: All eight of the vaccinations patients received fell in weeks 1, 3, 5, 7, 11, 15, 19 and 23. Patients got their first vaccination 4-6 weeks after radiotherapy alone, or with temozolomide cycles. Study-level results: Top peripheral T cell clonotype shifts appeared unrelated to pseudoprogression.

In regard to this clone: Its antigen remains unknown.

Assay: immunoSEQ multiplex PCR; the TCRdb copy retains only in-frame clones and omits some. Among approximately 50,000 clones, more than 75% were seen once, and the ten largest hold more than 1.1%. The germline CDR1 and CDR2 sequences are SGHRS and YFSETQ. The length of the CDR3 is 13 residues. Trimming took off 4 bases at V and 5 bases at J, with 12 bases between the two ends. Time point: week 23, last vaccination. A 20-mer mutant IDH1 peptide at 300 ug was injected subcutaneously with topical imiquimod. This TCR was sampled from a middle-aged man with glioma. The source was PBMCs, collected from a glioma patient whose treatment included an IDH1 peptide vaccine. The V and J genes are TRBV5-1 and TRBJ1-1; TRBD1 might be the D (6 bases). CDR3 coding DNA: TGCGCCAGCAGCCCGCGGGGGCCGACTGAAGCTTTCTTT. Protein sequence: CASSPRGPTEAFF.